This TCR beta chain was captured by sequencing in a study of T cell responses to AZD1222 COVID-19 vaccine (dated by TCRdb to the early 2020s). About the investigation overall: AZD1222 recipients given second doses at about 4 weeks or at about 12 weeks were pooled, since spike-specific TCR depth and breadth were not found to differ between the two schedules. A total of 233 trial participants underwent TCR sequencing, of whom about 210 had received two doses of AZD1222 and roughly 26 had received two doses of the MenACWY control vaccine. Enrollment into the trials was organized by age into subgroups of 18-55, 56-69 and 70-plus years, and those subgroups contained roughly 150, 30 and 60 TCR-sequenced participants, respectively.

Study-wide findings and limitations: Spike-specific TCR breadth and depth rose significantly after two AZD1222 doses compared with day 0 and with MenACWY recipients. Participants were mostly white British, with more females than males. The authors suggested clonal diversity may have been underestimated. The 56-69-year group was small, and its depth increase did not reach significance, likely because of low power. Vaccine-associated CD4 TCRs spanned the whole spike protein, with dominant responses in regions 160-218 and 743-854. Because no day 14 peak-response samples were available, repertoires were characterized only after the peak T cell response. Conclusions about previously exposed vaccinees were limited because only six AZD1222 recipients were SARS-CoV-2 seropositive at baseline. Nearly half of unique spike-specific TCRs reportedly recognized epitopes outside regions mutated in the B.1.351 and B.1.1.7 variants.

The CDR3 regions of human TCRbeta chains were analyzed by immunosequencing. The authors processed their data as follows. TCRs in the repertoires were matched against a reference library of SARS-CoV-2-specific TCRs that had been generated with the MIRA antigen-specificity platform. Breadth was defined as the fraction of unique TCRs that were SARS-CoV-2-associated, and depth was defined as the fraction of total T cells that were SARS-CoV-2-associated. Using the MIRA data, every spike-specific TCR was mapped to the spike region that the TCR reacted to and assigned to either a CD4 or a CD8 class. Log10-transformed breadth and depth values were compared by one-way ANOVA with Sidak's multiple comparisons tests. TCRdb carries this immuneACCESS record with in-frame sequences only. Its versions omit some clonotypes, under half of them owing to an unresolved V gene in the studies checked, with the rest unexplained. V and J calls plus clone size are reproduced from that table; the DNA served to infer D and trimming. The sample table holds over 100,000 clones, of which 80% to 90% were seen once. The leading ten clones occupy approximately 3.1% of the sample.

CDR1 LGHDT and CDR2 YNNKEL were looked up in the germline V gene (reference sequence). V sheds 2 bases and J sheds 5 bases, leaving 15 bases between their ends. From the cysteine through the phenylalanine, the CDR3 covers 15 amino acids. Of all the DNA, just the CDR3 is kept, 45 bases in frame from base 1. Worth noting for this clone: Its antigen remains unidentified. The sample holds no much larger clone one base away, and base qualities are not on file.

The label giving this sample's time point can be read as: baseline before first vaccination. Vaccinee samples were obtained from the UK trials COV001 and COV002, which included a single-blind randomized controlled phase 2/3 trial of AZD1222 (ChAdOx1 nCoV-19) in healthy adults. For TCRbeta chain sequencing, PBMC samples from trial participants were taken at day 0 and at day 28 after the second dose. This TCR was recovered from an adult in good health. The material was peripheral blood, obtained on day 0 of AZD1222 vaccination. The chain uses TRBV3-1 (or the pseudogene TRBV3-2) and TRBJ2-5; D gene: possibly TRBD2, on 5 matching bases. The CDR3 reads as follows: CASSQPGGLSETQYF. The DNA is as follows: TGTGCCAGCAGCCAACCTGGCGGACTCTCCGAGACCCAGTACTTC.